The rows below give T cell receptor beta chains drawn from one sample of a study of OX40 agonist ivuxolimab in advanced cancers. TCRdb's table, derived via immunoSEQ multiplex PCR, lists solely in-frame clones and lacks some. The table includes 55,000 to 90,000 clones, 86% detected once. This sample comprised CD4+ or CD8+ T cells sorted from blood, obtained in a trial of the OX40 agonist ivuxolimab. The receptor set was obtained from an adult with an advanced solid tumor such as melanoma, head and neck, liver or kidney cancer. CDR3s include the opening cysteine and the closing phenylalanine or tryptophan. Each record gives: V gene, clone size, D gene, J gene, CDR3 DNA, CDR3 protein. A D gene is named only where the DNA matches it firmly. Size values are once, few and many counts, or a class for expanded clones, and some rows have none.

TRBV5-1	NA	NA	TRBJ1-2	TGCGCCAGCATCGGACTGGGAGAAGTTGGCTACACCTTC	CASIGLGEVGYTF
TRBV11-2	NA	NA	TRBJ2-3	TGTGCCAGCAGCCCGGGCACAGATACGCAGTATTTT	CASSPGTDTQYF
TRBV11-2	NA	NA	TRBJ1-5	TGTGCCAGCAGCGCTCCGGTAGGGGGTCAGCCCCAGCATTTT	CASSAPVGGQPQHF
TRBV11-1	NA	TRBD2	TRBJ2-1	TGTGCCAGCAAGTCGAGTTCGGGACTAGCGGGGATCAATGAGCAGTTCTTC	CASKSSSGLAGINEQFF
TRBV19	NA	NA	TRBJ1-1	TGTGCCAGTAGTATGGAGGTTTCGGGGAGGGCTTTCTTT	CASSMEVSGRAFF
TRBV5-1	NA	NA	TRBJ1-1	TGCGCCAGCAGCTTTACAGGACAGACCCAGAACACTGAAGCTTTCTTT	CASSFTGQTQNTEAFF
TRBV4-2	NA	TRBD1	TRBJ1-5	TGTGCCAGCAGCCACCTCGACAGGGGCGAGCCCCAGCATTTT	CASSHLDRGEPQHF
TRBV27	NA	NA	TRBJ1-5	TGTGCCAGCAAAGGGTGGAATCAGCCCCAGCATTTT	CASKGWNQPQHF
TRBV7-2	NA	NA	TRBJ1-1	TGTGCCAGCAGCCTGACACCGAACACTGAAGCTTTCTTT	CASSLTPNTEAFF
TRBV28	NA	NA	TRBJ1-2	TGTGCCAGCAGTTTAACCGACAGGCCCTTCTATGGCTACACCTTC	CASSLTDRPFYGYTF
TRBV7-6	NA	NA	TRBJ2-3	TGTGCCAGCAGCTTAGCCACAGATACGCAGTATTTT	CASSLATDTQYF
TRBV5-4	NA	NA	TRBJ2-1	TGTGCCAGCAGCCCTACCTTACAGGGTCCGCGTGAGCAGTTCTTC	CASSPTLQGPREQFF
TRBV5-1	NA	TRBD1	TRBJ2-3	TGCGCCAGCAGCTTAGGGGGCGGGAGCACAGATACGCAGTATTTT	CASSLGGGSTDTQYF
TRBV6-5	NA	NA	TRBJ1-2	TGTGCCAGCAGTTACTCCGGGGACTATGGCTACACCTTC	CASSYSGDYGYTF
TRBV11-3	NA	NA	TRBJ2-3	TGTGCCAGCAGCTTATTTGAGGACCCAGATACGCAGTATTTT	CASSLFEDPDTQYF
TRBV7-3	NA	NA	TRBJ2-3	TGTGCCAGCAGCCGTTTTGGGCAGGAGGCAGATACGCAGTATTTT	CASSRFGQEADTQYF
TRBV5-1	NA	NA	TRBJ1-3	TGCGCCAGCAGCGACGGCTCTGGAAACACCATATATTTT	CASSDGSGNTIYF
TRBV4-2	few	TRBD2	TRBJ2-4	TGTGCCAGCAGCCCTTCGGGGACTAGCGGGGACATTCAGTACTTC	CASSPSGTSGDIQYF
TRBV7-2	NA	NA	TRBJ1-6	TGTGCCAGCAGCTTAACGGGGCTCAGCTCCTATAATTCACCCCTCCACTTT	CASSLTGLSSYNSPLHF
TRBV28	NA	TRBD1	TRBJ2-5	TGTGCCAGCAGTCCCCAGACAGGGTGGGAGACCCAGTACTTC	CASSPQTGWETQYF
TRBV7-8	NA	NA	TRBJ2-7	TGTGCCAGCAGCTTAGGTGCAGGGGAATACGAGCAGTACTTC	CASSLGAGEYEQYF
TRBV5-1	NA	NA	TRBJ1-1	TGCGCCAGCAGCTTGACCGGGGGGCGGGACACTGAAGCTTTCTTT	CASSLTGGRDTEAFF
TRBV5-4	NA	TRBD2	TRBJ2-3	TGTGCCAGCAGCTCCGGACTAACGGGGGGGACAGATACGCAGTATTTT	CASSSGLTGGTDTQYF
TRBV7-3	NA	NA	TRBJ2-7	TGTGCCAGCAGCCCGGGGCAGGGCTACGAGCAGTACTTC	CASSPGQGYEQYF
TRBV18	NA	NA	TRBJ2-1	TGTGCCAGCTCACCGTCGAGGGTGGAGCAGTTCTTC	CASSPSRVEQFF
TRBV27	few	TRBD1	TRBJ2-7	TGTGCCAGCAGTTCCCCCCCGGGACAGGGGGGCCACGAGCAGTACTTC	CASSSPPGQGGHEQYF